The entry below gives a single TCR beta chain sequence along with its context. As yet, its antigen is unknown. These data come from a study of vaccination effects on CD4 cells after COVID-19. Findings and limits, study-wide: Among infection- and vaccine-induced clones, marked clonal contraction occurred late after vaccination. Early post-infection timepoints were absent, and convalescent patients were few. New vaccine-induced clones dominated convalescents' post-vaccine spike-reactive clones.

Sequencing was performed with immunoSEQ multiplex PCR; in TCRdb, only in-frame clones are kept and a portion is missing. This sample has some 63,000 clones, with approximately 70% found just once. Researchers isolated CD4+ T cells once around 11 days of culture had elapsed. Infection dated between March and December 2020, before the Alpha, Beta and Delta variants reached the United States. CDR3 size: 16 residues. Germline V CDR1 and CDR2: SGDLS, YYNGEE. With 1 base removed from V and 3 bases from J, the gap between germline ends came to 16 bases. V is TRBV9 and J is TRBJ1-2; D possibly corresponds to TRBD1 (6 bases). This clonotype was obtained from a human donor who had a prior SARS-CoV-2 infection. Sequenced material: CD4+ T cells from PBMCs cultured without peptide, taken before COVID-19 vaccination. CDR3 DNA: TGTGCCAGCAGCGTAACCCCCTCTACAGGGCACTATGGCTACACCTTC. This gives the protein CASSVTPSTGHYGYTF. The variable domain in full, completed from reference TRBV9 and TRBJ1-2, reads DSGVTQTPKHLITATGQRVTLRCSPRSGDLSVYWYQQSLDQGLQFLIQYYNGEERAKGNILERFSAQQFPDLHSELNLSSLELGDSALYFCASSVTPSTGHYGYTFGSGTRLTVV.